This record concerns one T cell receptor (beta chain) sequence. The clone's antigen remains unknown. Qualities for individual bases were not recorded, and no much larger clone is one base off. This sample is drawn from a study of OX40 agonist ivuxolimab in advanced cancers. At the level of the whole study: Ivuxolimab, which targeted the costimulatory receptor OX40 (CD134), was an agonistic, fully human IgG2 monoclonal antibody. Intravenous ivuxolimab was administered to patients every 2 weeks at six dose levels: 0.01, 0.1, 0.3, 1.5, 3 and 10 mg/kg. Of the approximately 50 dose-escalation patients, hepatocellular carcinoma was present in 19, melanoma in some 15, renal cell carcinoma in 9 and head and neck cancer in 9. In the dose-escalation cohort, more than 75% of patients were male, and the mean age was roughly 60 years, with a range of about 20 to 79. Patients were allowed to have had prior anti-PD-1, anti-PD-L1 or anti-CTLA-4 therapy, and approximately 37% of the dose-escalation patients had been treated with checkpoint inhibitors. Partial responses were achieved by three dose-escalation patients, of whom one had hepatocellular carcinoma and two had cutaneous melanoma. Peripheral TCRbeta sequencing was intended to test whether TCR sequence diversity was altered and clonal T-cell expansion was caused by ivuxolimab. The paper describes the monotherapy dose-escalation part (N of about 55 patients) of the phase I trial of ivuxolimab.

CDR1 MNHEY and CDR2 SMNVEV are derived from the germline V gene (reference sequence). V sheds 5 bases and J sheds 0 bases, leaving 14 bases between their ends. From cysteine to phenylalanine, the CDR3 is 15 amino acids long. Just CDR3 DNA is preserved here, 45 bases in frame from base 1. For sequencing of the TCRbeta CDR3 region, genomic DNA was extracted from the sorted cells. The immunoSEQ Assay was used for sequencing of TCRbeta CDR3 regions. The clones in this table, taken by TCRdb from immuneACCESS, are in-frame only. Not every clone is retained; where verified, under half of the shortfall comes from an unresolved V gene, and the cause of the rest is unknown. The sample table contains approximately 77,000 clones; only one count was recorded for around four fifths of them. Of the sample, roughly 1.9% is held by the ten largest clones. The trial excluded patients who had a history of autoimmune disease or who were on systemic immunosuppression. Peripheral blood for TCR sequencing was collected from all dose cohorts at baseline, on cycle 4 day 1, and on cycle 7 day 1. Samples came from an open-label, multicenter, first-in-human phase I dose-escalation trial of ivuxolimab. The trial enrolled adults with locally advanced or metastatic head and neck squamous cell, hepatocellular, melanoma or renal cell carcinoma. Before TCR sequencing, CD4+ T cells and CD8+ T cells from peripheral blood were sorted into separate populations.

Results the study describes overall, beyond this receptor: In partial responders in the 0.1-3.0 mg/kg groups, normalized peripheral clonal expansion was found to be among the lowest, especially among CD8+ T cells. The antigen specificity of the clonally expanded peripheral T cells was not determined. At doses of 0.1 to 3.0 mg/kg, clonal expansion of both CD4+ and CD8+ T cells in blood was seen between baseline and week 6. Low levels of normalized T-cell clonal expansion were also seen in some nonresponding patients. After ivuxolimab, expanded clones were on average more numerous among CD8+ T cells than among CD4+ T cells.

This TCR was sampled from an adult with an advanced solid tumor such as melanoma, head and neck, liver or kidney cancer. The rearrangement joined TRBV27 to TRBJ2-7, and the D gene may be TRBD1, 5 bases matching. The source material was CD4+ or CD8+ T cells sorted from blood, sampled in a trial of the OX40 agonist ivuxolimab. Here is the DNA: TGTGCCAGCAGTGTCTACAGGAAAAGCTCCTACGAGCAGTACTTC. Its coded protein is CASSVYRKSSYEQYF.